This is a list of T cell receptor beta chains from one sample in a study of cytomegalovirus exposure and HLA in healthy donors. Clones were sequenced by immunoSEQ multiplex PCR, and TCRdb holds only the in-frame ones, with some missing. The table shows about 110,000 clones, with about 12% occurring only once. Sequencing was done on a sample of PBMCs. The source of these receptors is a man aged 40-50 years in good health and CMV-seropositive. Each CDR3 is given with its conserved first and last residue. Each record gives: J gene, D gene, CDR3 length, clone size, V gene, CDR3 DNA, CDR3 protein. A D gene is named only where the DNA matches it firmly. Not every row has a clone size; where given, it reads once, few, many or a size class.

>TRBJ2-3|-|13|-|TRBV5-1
TGCGCCAGCAGCGCCGCCGGGGCAGATACGCAGTATTTT
CASSAAGADTQYF
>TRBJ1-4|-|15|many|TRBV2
TGTGCCAGCAGTGAAAGCGGCAGGTCGGGAGAAAAACTGTTTTTT
CASSESGRSGEKLFF
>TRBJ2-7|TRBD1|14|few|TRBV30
TGTGCCTGGAGTGTAAGGGACAGGGGTTACGAGCAGTACTTC
CAWSVRDRGYEQYF
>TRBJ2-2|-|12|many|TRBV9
TGTGCCAGCAGCCCTTACACCGGGGAGCTGTTTTTT
CASSPYTGELFF
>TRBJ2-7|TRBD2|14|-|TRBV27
TGTGCCAGCAGTAGGGAGCGGGGACCCTACGAGCAGTACTTC
CASSRERGPYEQYF
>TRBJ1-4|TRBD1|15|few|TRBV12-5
TGTGCTAGTGGTCCGGGGACAGGGATAGGTGAAAAACTGTTTTTT
CASGPGTGIGEKLFF
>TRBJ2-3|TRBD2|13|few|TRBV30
TGTGCCTGGAGTCAGCGGGAGTCTGATACGCAGTATTTT
CAWSQRESDTQYF
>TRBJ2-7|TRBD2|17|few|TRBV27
TGTGCCACCCAAACTGGGGGTAGCGGGAGTATTGGTTACGAGCAGTACTTC
CATQTGGSGSIGYEQYF
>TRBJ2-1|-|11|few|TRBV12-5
TGTGCTAGTGGTTTCGGCAATGAGCAGTTCTTC
CASGFGNEQFF
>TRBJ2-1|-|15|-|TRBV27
TGTGCCAGCAGCCCGGAGGCCCTTCCCTACAATGAGCAGTTCTTC
CASSPEALPYNEQFF
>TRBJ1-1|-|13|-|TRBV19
TGTGCCAGTAGTATCCTCCCAGGAGAGGGAGCTTTCTTT
CASSILPGEGAFF
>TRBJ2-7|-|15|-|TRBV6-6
TGTGCCAGCAGTTATCGCCAGGCGTGGGGAGGCGAGCAGTACTTC
CASSYRQAWGGEQYF
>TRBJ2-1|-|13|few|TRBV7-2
TGTGCCAGCAGCCCGGGACTGCGCAATGAGCAGTTCTTC
CASSPGLRNEQFF
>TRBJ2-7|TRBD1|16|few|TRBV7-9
TGTGCCAGCAGCCGCCCCGGGACAGGGGTAGCCTACGAGCAGTACTTC
CASSRPGTGVAYEQYF
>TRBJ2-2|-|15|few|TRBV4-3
TGCGCCAGCAGCCAGGGGATAGGCGGGGAGGGGGAGCTGTTTTTT
CASSQGIGGEGELFF
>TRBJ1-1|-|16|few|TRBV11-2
TGTGCCAGCAGCTTTCCGGACATCCGGCTGAACACTGAAGCTTTCTTT
CASSFPDIRLNTEAFF
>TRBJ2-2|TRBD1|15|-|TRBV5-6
TGTGCCAGCAGCTTGGACAGGGGGAGGATCGGGGAGCTGTTTTTT
CASSLDRGRIGELFF
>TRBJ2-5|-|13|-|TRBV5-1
TGCGCCAGCAGCCCGTCTCCGGAAGAGACCCAGTACTTC
CASSPSPEETQYF
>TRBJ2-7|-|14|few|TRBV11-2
TGTGCCAGCAGACCTGGTAGCGGTGCCTACGAGCAGTACTTC
CASRPGSGAYEQYF
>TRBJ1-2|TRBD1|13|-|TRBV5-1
TGCGCCAGCAGCCCCGACAGGGACTATGGCTACACCTTC
CASSPDRDYGYTF
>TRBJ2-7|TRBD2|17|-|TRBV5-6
TGTGCCAGCAGCCCCTACCCCACTAGCGGACGCACCTACGAGCAGTACTTC
CASSPYPTSGRTYEQYF
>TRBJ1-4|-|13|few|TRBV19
TGTGCCAGTAGTATGGGCCCGCAGGGAAAACTGTTTTTT
CASSMGPQGKLFF
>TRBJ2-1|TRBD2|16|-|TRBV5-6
TGTGCCAGCAGCTTACTTCTAGCGGTACATTACAATGAGCAGTTCTTC
CASSLLLAVHYNEQFF
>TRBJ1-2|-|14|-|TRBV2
TGTGCCAGCAGTGAAGGGCGGCGGGGGCAAGGCTACACCTTC
CASSEGRRGQGYTF
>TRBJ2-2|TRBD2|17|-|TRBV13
TGTGCCAGCAGCTTTCTAGCGGGAGGGAGGAACACCGGGGAGCTGTTTTTT
CASSFLAGGRNTGELFF
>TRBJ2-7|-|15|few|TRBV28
TGTGCCAGCAGTTCGCCCTCAGGGTCCGGTGGGGAGCAGTACTTC
CASSSPSGSGGEQYF
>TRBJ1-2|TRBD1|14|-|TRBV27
TGTGCCAGCAGTCTTCGGACAGGGAGTAATGGCTACACCTTC
CASSLRTGSNGYTF
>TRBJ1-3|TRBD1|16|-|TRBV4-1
TGCGCCAGCAGCCAGGACAGGGAATACTCTGGAAACACCATATATTTT
CASSQDREYSGNTIYF
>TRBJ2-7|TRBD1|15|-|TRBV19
TGTGCCAGTAGTGACCGGGACAGGAGTAACTACGAGCAGTACTTC
CASSDRDRSNYEQYF
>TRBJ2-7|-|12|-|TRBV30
TGTGCCTGGAACCATAGGGGGTACGAGCAGTACTTC
CAWNHRGYEQYF
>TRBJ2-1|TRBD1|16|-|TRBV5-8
TGTGCCAGCAGCCTCAGACAGGGCTTAGGGTACAATGAGCAGTTCTTC
CASSLRQGLGYNEQFF
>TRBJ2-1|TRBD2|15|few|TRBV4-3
TGCGCCAGCAGCCTGGGACTAGCGGATCACAATGAGCAGTTCTTC
CASSLGLADHNEQFF
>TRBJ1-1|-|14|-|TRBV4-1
TGCGCCAGCAGCCAATTTAGGGGGAGAGCTGAAGCTTTCTTT
CASSQFRGRAEAFF
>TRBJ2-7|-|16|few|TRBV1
TGCACCAGCAGCTCACTCGGTAGCGGGAGCCCCTACGAGCAGTACTTC
CTSSSLGSGSPYEQYF
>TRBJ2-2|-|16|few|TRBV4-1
TGCGCCAGCAGCCAAGAGGCGGGGGCTCTCACCGGGGAGCTGTTTTTT
CASSQEAGALTGELFF
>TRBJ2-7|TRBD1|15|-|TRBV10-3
TGTGCCATCAGCCTCGGGACAGGGGCCGTCTACGAGCAGTACTTC
CAISLGTGAVYEQYF
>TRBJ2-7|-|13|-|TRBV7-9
TGTGCCAGCAGCTCATTCGGGGGATACGAGCAGTACTTC
CASSSFGGYEQYF
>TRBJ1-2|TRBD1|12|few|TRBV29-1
TGCAGCGTTGAGGGACAGGGCAGTGGCTACACCTTC
CSVEGQGSGYTF
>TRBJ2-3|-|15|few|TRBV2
TGTGCCAGCAGTCTAGGACTACCGAGCACAGATACGCAGTATTTT
CASSLGLPSTDTQYF
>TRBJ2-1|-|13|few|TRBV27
TGTGCCAGCAGTTATTCGGGGTTGCCTGAGCAGTTCTTC
CASSYSGLPEQFF
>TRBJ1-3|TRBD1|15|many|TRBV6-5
TGTGCCAGCAGTTCGGACAGGGGGGCTGGAAACACCATATATTTT
CASSSDRGAGNTIYF
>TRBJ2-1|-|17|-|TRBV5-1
TGCGCCAGCAGCTTGGCGGGCGGGCAAAGCTCCTACAATGAGCAGTTCTTC
CASSLAGGQSSYNEQFF